The T cell receptor (beta chain) described here comes from a study of regulatory T cells in long-lasting Graves disease. Building the TCR beta libraries relied on iRepertoire HTBI primers, and CDR3 regions underwent Arm-PCR. TCRdb recomputed calls from the multiplex PCR reads with MiXCR, one row per CDR3 protein. The table records 620,000 or so distinct CDR3 sequences, approximately 15% of them present only once. Study outcomes and limitations: TCR diversity was lower in persistent than newly diagnosed Graves' disease.

Time point described: newly diagnosed GD, antithyroid drugs for less than 3 months. The authors made the TCR library using RNA they extracted from PBMCs. Germline V CDR1 and CDR2: SNHLY, FYNNEI. V was clipped by 0 bases and J by 9 bases; unmatched bases: 3. This CDR3 has 14 residues. This clonotype was recorded many times. The antigen remains unidentified. The same sample was also used in a study of T cells in Graves' hyperthyroidism and ophthalmopathy.

The TCR sequence derives from a woman under 40 with Graves disease. The rearrangement links TRBV2 to TRBJ2-1, with TRBD2 matching over 9 bases. The sequencing here drew on peripheral blood mononuclear cells (PBMCs), taken at new diagnosis, from a patient treated with antithyroid drugs. DNA for the CDR3: TGTGCCAGCAGTGAAGCTAGCGGGAGTTTTGAGCAGTTCTTC. As protein: CASSEASGSFEQFF.